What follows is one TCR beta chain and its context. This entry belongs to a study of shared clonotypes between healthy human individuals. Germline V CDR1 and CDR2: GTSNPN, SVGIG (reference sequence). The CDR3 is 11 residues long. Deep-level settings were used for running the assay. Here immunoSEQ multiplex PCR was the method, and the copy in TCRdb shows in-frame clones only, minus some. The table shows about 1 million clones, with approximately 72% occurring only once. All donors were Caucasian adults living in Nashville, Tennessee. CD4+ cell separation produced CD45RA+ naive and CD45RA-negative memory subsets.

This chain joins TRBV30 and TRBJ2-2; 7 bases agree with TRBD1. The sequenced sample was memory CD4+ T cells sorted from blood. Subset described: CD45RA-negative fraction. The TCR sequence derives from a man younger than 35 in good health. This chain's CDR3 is CASQGSGELFF. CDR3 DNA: TGTGCTTCACAGGGGTCCGGGGAGCTGTTTTTT. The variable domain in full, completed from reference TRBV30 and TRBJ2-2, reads SQTIHQWPATLVQPVGSPLSLECTVEGTSNPNLYWYRQAAGRGLQLLFYSVGIGQISSEVPQNLSASRPQDRQFILSSKKLLLSDSGFYLCASQGSGELFFGEGSRLTVL.